Included here is one TCR beta chain sequence, with context. Its matching antigen is unknown. The sample comes from a study of OX40 agonist ivuxolimab in advanced cancers. Overall study: Cohort: 82.7% men, mean age around 60, aged roughly 23 to 79.

Whole-study findings and limits: CD8+ T cells showed, on average, more clonal expansion than CD4+ cells.

Only in-frame clones appear in the TCRdb table, and some are missing; sequencing was by immunoSEQ multiplex PCR. The repertoire holds under 20,000 clones, with 83% as singletons. The timepoints at which blood was sampled were baseline, cycle 4 day 1, and cycle 7 day 1. CDR1 and CDR2 from the germline V gene are WSHSY and SAAADI. The CDR3 sequence is 13 residues long. V lost 0 bases and J 1 base, leaving 4 bases between the germline ends. The clonotype comes from an adult with an advanced solid tumor such as melanoma, head and neck, liver or kidney cancer. The V call is TRBV10-2, the J call TRBJ2-7, with no clear D. Sequences were derived from CD4+ or CD8+ T cells sorted from blood, sampled in a trial of the OX40 agonist ivuxolimab. CDR3 protein: CASSESKSYEQYF. In DNA form, the CDR3 reads TGCGCCAGCAGTGAGTCGAAATCCTACGAGCAGTACTTC.